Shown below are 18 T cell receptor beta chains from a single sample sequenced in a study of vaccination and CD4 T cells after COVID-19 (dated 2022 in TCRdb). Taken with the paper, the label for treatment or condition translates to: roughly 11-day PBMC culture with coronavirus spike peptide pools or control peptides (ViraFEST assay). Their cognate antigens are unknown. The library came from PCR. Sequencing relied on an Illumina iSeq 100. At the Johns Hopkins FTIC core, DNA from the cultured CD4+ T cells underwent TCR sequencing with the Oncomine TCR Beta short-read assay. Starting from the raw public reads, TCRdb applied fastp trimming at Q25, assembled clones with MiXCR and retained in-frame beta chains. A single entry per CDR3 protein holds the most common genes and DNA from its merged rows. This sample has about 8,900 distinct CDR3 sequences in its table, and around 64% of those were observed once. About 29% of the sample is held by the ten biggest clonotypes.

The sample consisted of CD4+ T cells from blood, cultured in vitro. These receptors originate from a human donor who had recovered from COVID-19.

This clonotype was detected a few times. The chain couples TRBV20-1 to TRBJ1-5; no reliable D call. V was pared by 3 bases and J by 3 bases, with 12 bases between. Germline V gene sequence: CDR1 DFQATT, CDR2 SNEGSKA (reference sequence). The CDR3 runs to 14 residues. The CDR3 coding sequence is TGCAGTGCTAGTCGCGAGGGTGCCAATCAGCCCCAGCATTTT. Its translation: CSASREGANQPQHF.

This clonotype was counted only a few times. This CDR3 is CSARSSGRGPPDNEQFF. The CDR3, as DNA: TGCAGTGCTAGATCTAGCGGGAGGGGCCCCCCGGACAATGAGCAGTTCTTC. The chain has TRBV20-1 and TRBJ2-1; 12 nucleotides align to TRBD2. Per germline, CDR1 DFQATT and CDR2 SNEGSKA (reference sequence). The CDR3 runs 17 residues. Trimming cost V 2 bases and J 5 bases; bases outside gene matches: 10.

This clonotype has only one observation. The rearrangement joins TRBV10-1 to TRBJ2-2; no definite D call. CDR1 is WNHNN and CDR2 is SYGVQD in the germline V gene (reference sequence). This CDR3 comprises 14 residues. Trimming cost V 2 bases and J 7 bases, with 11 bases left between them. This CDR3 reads CASSETHGIGELFF. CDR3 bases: TGCGCCAGCAGTGAGACCCACGGAATCGGGGAGCTGTTTTTT.

CDR3 sequence reads: CATSDTGQPYNEQFF. In DNA, the CDR3 is TGTGCCACCAGTGACACGGGACAGCCCTACAATGAGCAGTTCTTC. V and J are TRBV24-1 and TRBJ2-1; 7 bases match TRBD1. The V gene end was trimmed by 4 bases and the J gene end by 2 bases; junction bases not matched to a gene: 4. CDR1 is KGHDR and CDR2 is SFDVKD in the germline V gene. The CDR3 has 15 residues.

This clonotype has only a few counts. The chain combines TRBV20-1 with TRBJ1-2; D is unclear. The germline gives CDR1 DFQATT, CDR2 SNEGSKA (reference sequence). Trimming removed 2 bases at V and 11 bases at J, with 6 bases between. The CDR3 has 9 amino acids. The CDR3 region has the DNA TGCAGTGCTAGATCTATATACACCTTC. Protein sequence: CSARSIYTF.

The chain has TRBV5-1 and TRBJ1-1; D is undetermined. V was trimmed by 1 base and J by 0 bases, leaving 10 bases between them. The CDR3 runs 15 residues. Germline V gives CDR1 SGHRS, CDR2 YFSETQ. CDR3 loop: CASSLLDALNTEAFF. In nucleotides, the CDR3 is TGCGCCAGCAGCTTGCTGGATGCCCTGAACACTGAAGCTTTCTTT.

CDR3 protein: CASSLRANTEAFF. CDR3 coding DNA: TGTGCCAGCAGCTTACGAGCCAACACTGAAGCTTTCTTT. The chain joins TRBV7-3 to TRBJ1-1, with D unclear. With 2 bases removed from V and 2 bases from J, the gap between germline ends came to 6 bases. CDR3 length equals 13 residues. Germline V gene lookup returns CDR1 SGHTA and CDR2 FQGTGA. The whole variable domain, remainder taken from reference TRBV7-3 and TRBJ1-1, is GAGVSQTPSNKVTEKGKYVELRCDPISGHTALYWYRQSLGQGPEFLIYFQGTGAADDSGLPNDRFFAVRPEGSVSTLKIQRTERGDSAVYLCASSLRANTEAFFGQGTRLTVV.

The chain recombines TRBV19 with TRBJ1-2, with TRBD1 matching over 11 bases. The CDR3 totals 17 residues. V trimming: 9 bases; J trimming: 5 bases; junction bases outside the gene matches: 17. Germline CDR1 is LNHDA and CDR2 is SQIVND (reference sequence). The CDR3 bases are TGTGCCAGCCATGGACAGGGGGCCTCTTCCATGGTTTATGGCTACACCTTC. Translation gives CASHGQGASSMVYGYTF.

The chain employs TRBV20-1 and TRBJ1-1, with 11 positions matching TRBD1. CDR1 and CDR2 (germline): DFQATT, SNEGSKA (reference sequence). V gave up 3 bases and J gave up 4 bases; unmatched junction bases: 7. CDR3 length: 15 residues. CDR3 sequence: CSAREDRGLGTEAFF. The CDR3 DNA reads TGCAGTGCTAGGGAGGACAGGGGGCTGGGCACTGAAGCTTTCTTT.

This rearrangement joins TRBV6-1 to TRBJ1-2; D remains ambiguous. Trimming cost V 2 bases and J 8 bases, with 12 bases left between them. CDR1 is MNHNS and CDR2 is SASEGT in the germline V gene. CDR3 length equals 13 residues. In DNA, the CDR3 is TGTGCCAGCAGTGAAACGGGTGTTGAGGGCTACACCTTC. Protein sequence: CASSETGVEGYTF.

This CDR3 is CASSEGGAAPNEQFF. Here the CDR3 DNA reads TGCGCCAGCAGTGAGGGCGGAGCCGCCCCTAATGAGCAGTTCTTC. V usage is TRBV10-1 and J usage is TRBJ2-1; D not resolved. V lost 2 bases to trimming and J lost 7 bases, with 15 bases between them. The CDR3 is made up of 15 amino acids. Germline assignment: CDR1 WNHNN and CDR2 SYGVQD (reference sequence).

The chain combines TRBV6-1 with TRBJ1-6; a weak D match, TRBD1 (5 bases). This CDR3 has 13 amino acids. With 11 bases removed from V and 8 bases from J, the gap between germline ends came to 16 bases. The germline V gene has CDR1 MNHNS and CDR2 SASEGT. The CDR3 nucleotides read TGTGCCGGCCGAGGTAGGGGTTATTCACCCCTCCACTTT. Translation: CAGRGRGYSPLHF.

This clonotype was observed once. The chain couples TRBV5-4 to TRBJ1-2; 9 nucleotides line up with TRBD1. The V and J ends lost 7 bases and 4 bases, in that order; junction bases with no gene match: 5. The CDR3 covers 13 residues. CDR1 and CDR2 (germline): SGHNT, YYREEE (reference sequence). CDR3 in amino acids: CASWGQGSYGYTF. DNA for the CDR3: TGTGCCAGCTGGGGACAGGGAAGCTATGGCTACACCTTC.

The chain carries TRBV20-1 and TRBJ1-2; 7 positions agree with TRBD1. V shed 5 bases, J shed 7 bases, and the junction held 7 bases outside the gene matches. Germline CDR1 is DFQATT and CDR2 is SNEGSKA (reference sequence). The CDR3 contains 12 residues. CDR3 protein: CSARQGGSGYTF. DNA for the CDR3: TGCAGTGCTCGACAGGGTGGTAGTGGCTACACCTTC.

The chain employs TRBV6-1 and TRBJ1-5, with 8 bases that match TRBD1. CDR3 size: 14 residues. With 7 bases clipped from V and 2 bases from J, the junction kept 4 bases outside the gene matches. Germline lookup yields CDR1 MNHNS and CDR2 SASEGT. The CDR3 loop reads CASKTGDGNQPQHF. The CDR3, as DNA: TGTGCCAGCAAGACAGGGGATGGCAATCAGCCCCAGCATTTT.

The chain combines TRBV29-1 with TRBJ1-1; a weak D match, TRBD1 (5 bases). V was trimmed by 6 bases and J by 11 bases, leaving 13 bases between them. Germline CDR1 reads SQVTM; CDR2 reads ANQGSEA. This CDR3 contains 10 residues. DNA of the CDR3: TGCAGCGTGGGGGGGGAGTCGGCTTTCTTT. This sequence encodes CSVGGESAFF.

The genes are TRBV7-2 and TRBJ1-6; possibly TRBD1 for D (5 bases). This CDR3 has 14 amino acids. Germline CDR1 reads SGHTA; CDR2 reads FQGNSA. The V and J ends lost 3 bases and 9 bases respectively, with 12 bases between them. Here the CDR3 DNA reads TGTGCCAGCAGCTTGGGGGATTTCGGTTCACCCCTCCACTTT. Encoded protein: CASSLGDFGSPLHF.

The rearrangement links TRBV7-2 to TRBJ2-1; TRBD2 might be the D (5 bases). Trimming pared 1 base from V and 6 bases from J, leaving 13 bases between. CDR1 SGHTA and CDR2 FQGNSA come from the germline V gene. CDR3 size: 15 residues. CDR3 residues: CASSLDSREGNEQFF. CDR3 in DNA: TGTGCCAGCAGCTTAGATTCCCGGGAAGGCAATGAGCAGTTCTTC.